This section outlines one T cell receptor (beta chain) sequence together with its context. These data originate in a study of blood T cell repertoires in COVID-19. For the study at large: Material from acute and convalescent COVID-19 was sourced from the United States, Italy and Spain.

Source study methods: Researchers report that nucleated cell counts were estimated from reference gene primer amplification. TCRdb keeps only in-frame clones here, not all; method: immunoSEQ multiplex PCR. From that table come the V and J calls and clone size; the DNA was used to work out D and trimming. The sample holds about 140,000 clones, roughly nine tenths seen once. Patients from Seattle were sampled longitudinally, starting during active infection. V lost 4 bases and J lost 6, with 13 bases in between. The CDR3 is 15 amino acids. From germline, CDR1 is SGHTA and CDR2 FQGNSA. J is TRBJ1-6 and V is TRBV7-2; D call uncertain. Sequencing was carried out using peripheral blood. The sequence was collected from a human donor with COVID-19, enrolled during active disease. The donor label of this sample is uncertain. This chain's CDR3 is CASSSLRVINSPLHF. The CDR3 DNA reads TGTGCCAGCAGCTCCCTCCGGGTTATTAATTCACCCCTCCACTTT.